The 26 T cell receptor beta chains below come from one sample, sequenced in a study of monozygotic twins with inflammatory bowel disease. One entry per CDR3 protein, without DNA, is what TCRdb gives after re-calling the 5' RACE reads. This sample's table reports over 150,000 distinct CDR3 sequences. Sequencing was done on a sample of blood. The source is a human donor with ulcerative colitis or Crohn's disease, or a healthy co-twin of an affected twin (not recorded which).

The chain joins TRBV7-9 to TRBJ2-7. The CDR3 contains 15 residues. The germline CDR1 and CDR2 sequences are SEHNR and FQNEAQ (reference sequence). The CDR3 sequence: CASSLYDARSYEQYF.

CDR3 protein: CASSLNRGQGYEQYF. The gene calls are TRBV7-3 and TRBJ2-7; the TCRdb D gene call, TRBD1, has no DNA to confirm it. The CDR3 contains 15 residues. CDR1 is SGHTA, CDR2 FQGTGA, per germline.

V is TRBV5-6 and J is TRBJ2-1; there is no DNA to check the TCRdb D call of TRBD2. In germline, CDR1 is SGHDT, CDR2 YYEEEE. This CDR3 has 22 amino acids. CDR3 amino acids: CASSKGPGLAGGTAGPYNEQFF.

The chain couples TRBV9 to TRBJ2-3. Germline assignment: CDR1 SGDLS and CDR2 YYNGEE. This CDR3 has 15 amino acids. This CDR3 is CASSVVLEFEDTQYF.

V gene TRBV4-3 combines with J gene TRBJ2-7; the TCRdb call, TRBD1, lacks DNA for checking. Germline lookup yields CDR1 LGHNA and CDR2 YSLEER. The CDR3 has 14 residues. CDR3 sequence: CASSQDERGGAEYF.

The V call is TRBV28, the J call TRBJ2-3; TCRdb designates TRBD2, a call that cannot be tested without DNA. Looked up from germline, CDR1 is MDHEN and CDR2 is SYDVKM. The CDR3 has 15 amino acids. CDR3 sequence: CASSLPVGWADTQYF.

The chain couples TRBV7-2 to TRBJ1-2; as DNA is missing, the TRBD1 call by TCRdb cannot be tested. Per the germline V gene, CDR1 is SGHTA and CDR2 is FQGNSA. This CDR3 region has 14 residues. The CDR3 is CASSSAGQIYGYTF.

V is TRBV20-1 and J is TRBJ2-2. This CDR3 contains 11 residues. Germline-derived CDR1 and CDR2 are DFQATT and SNEGSKA (reference sequence). The CDR3 is CSARGFGELFF.

The chain combines TRBV7-8 with TRBJ1-1. The CDR3 consists of 15 residues. The germline V gene encodes CDR1 SGHVS and CDR2 FQNEAQ. The CDR3 loop is CASSLRTLENTEAFF.

Here the CDR3 reads CASSPGTSMNTGELFF. The V and J genes are TRBV4-2 and TRBJ2-2; the D call from TCRdb, TRBD2, cannot be confirmed without DNA. Germline values: CDR1 LGHNA, CDR2 YNFKEQ. CDR3 length equals 16 residues.

V and J are TRBV7-8 and TRBJ2-5; TCRdb outputs TRBD2, but without DNA this stays unchecked. This CDR3 region has 13 residues. Looked up from germline, CDR1 is SGHVS and CDR2 is FQNEAQ. CDR3 sequence reads: CASSFGGKETQYF.

V usage is TRBV7-9 and J usage is TRBJ2-7; TCRdb names TRBD2, which stays unverified in the absence of DNA. This CDR3 is 13 amino acids long. CDR1 and CDR2 from the germline V gene are SEHNR and FQNEAQ (reference sequence). CDR3 protein: CASSWTSLNEQYF. Filled out from reference TRBV7-9 and TRBJ2-7, the complete variable domain reads DTGVSQNPRHKITKRGQNVTFRCDPISEHNRLYWYRQTLGQGPEFLTYFQNEAQLEKSRLLSDRFSAERPKGSFSTLEIQRTEQGDSAMYLCASSWTSLNEQYFGPGTRLTVT.

V gene TRBV28 combines with J gene TRBJ2-2; lacking DNA, the TRBD1 call made by TCRdb goes unchecked. The V gene's germline CDR1 is MDHEN and CDR2 SYDVKM. The CDR3 consists of 16 residues. This CDR3 is CASSLRGFPGTVGLFF.

The rearrangement uses TRBV28 and TRBJ1-1. The CDR3 is 15 residues long. From germline, CDR1 is MDHEN and CDR2 SYDVKM. CDR3 sequence: CASSLLGQMNTEAFF. The whole variable domain, remainder taken from reference TRBV28 and TRBJ1-1, is DVKVTQSSRYLVKRTGEKVFLECVQDMDHENMFWYRQDPGLGLRLIYFSYDVKMKEKGDIPEGYSVSREKKERFSLILESASTNQTSMYLCASSLLGQMNTEAFFGQGTRLTVV.

The CDR3 here is CASSLKGQFYSMPYEQYF. The rearrangement joins TRBV6-2 or TRBV6-3 to TRBJ2-7; TCRdb proposes TRBD1, but this gene call is untestable without DNA. Germline V lookup: CDR1 MNHEY, CDR2 SVGEGT. The CDR3 spans 18 residues.

The chain links TRBV11-3 to TRBJ1-3. This CDR3 comprises 15 residues. The germline gives CDR1 SGHNT, CDR2 YENEEA. This CDR3 is CASSPRKWPEGTIYF. Combining the CDR3 with reference TRBV11-3 and TRBJ1-3 gives the whole variable domain EAGVVQSPRYKIIEKKQPVAFWCNPISGHNTLYWYLQNLGQGPELLIRYENEEAVDDSQLPKDRFSAERLKGVDSTLKIQPAELGDSAVYLCASSPRKWPEGTIYFGEGSWLTVV.

The rearrangement joins TRBV7-9 to TRBJ2-3; TCRdb gives TRBD2 as the D gene, but with no DNA this cannot be confirmed. Germline V lookup: CDR1 SEHNR, CDR2 FQNEAQ (reference sequence). This CDR3 spans 13 amino acids. This CDR3 reads CASSQGPSDTQYF.

V and J are TRBV11-2 and TRBJ1-5. From germline, CDR1 is SGHAT and CDR2 FQNNGV. The CDR3 loop spans 14 amino acids. CDR3 amino acids: CASSLGSGNQPQHF. Variable domain in full (rest from reference TRBV11-2 and TRBJ1-5): EAGVAQSPRYKIIEKRQSVAFWCNPISGHATLYWYQQILGQGPKLLIQFQNNGVVDDSQLPKDRFSAERLKGVDSTLKIQPAKLEDSAVYLCASSLGSGNQPQHFGDGTRLSIL.

The chain couples TRBV5-1 to TRBJ1-1; the TCRdb D gene call, TRBD1, has no DNA to confirm it. The CDR3 loop spans 14 amino acids. Germline CDR1 SGHRS, CDR2 YFSETQ. The CDR3 spells CASSLDRGQNEAFF. Together with reference TRBV5-1 and TRBJ1-1, the CDR3 gives the full variable domain: KAGVTQTPRYLIKTRGQQVTLSCSPISGHRSVSWYQQTPGQGLQFLFEYFSETQRNKGNFPGRFSGRQFSNSRSEMNVSTLELGDSALYLCASSLDRGQNEAFFGQGTRLTVV.

This sequence joins TRBV5-1 and TRBJ2-7. The CDR3 contains 14 residues. Germline CDR1 reads SGHRS; CDR2 reads YFSETQ. The CDR3 reads CASSLDSGTGEQYF.

This chain joins TRBV10-3 and TRBJ2-2; TCRdb outputs TRBD1, but without DNA this stays unchecked. Germline loops: CDR1 ENHRY, CDR2 SYGVKD. The CDR3 spans 15 residues. The CDR3 sequence is CAISVGGADTGELFF.

The chain employs TRBV5-1 and TRBJ2-3; TCRdb's D gene call, TRBD2, goes unchecked for lack of DNA. The CDR3 contains 15 residues. Germline loops: CDR1 SGHRS, CDR2 YFSETQ. The CDR3 here is CASSVAGGSTDTQYF. Full variable domain (missing parts from reference TRBV5-1 and TRBJ2-3): KAGVTQTPRYLIKTRGQQVTLSCSPISGHRSVSWYQQTPGQGLQFLFEYFSETQRNKGNFPGRFSGRQFSNSRSEMNVSTLELGDSALYLCASSVAGGSTDTQYFGPGTRLTVL.

This chain links TRBV3-1 with TRBJ1-3. This CDR3 spans 16 amino acids. CDR1 and CDR2 from the germline V gene are LGHDT and YNNKEL (reference sequence). The CDR3 sequence is CASSQGRSNSGNTIYF.

The rearrangement uses TRBV5-1 and TRBJ2-7; there is no DNA to check the TCRdb D call of TRBD1. CDR3 size: 13 residues. Germline V gene lookup returns CDR1 SGHRS and CDR2 YFSETQ. The CDR3 loop reads CASSGGPGYEQYF.

The chain links TRBV15 to TRBJ1-5; TCRdb's D gene call, TRBD1, goes unchecked for lack of DNA. Per germline, CDR1 LNHNV and CDR2 YYDKDF (reference sequence). There are 16 residues in the CDR3. CDR3 sequence: CATSRDPSASGPPQHF.

The chain is built from TRBV6-1 and TRBJ2-7; TCRdb names TRBD2, which stays unverified in the absence of DNA. This CDR3 region has 15 residues. Germline values: CDR1 MNHNS, CDR2 SASEGT. CDR3 in amino acids: CASRVAGGLSYEQYF.